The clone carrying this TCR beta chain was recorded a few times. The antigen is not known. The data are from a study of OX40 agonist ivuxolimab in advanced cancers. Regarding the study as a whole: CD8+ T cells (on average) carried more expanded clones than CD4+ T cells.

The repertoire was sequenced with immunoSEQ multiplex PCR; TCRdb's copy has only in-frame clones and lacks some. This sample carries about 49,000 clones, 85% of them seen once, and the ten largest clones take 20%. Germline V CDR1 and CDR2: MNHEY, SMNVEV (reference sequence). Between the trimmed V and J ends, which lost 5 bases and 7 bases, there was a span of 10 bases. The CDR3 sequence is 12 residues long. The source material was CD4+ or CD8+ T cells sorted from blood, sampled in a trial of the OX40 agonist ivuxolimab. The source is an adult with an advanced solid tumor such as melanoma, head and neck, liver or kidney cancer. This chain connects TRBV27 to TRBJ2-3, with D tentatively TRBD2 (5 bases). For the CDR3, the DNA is TGTGCCAGCAGTCGGACGGGAAATACGCAGTATTTT. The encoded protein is CASSRTGNTQYF.